This T cell receptor (beta chain) originates from a study of spatial heterogeneity in lung cancer. Background on the study: The study consistently detected more beta-chain than alpha-chain sequences. Each unique TCR and UMI combination was seen more than ten times on average in raw reads.

This clonotype was found many times. Time point meaning: sample taken at primary tumor resection. No cell sorting; template was whole RNA from tumor, lung tissue or PBMC. Trimming removed 6 bases at V and 4 bases at J, with 18 bases between. The length of the CDR3 is 15 residues. Individual TCR cDNA molecules each bore their own unique molecular identifier. TCRdb ran MiXCR on the 5' RACE reads and lists one entry per CDR3 protein. The repertoire has tens of thousands of distinct CDR3 sequences, roughly 12% of them found once; the top ten carry over 40%. This TCR was sampled from a male donor with early-stage non-small cell lung cancer. The rearrangement links TRBV12-3 or TRBV12-4 to TRBJ2-5; D is possibly TRBD1 (6 bases). The sequenced sample was PBMCs, obtained at surgery. The CDR3 DNA sequence: TGTGCCAGCAGCCCTGCCGGGACAACTAGAGAGACCCAGTACTTC. This codes for CASSPAGTTRETQYF.